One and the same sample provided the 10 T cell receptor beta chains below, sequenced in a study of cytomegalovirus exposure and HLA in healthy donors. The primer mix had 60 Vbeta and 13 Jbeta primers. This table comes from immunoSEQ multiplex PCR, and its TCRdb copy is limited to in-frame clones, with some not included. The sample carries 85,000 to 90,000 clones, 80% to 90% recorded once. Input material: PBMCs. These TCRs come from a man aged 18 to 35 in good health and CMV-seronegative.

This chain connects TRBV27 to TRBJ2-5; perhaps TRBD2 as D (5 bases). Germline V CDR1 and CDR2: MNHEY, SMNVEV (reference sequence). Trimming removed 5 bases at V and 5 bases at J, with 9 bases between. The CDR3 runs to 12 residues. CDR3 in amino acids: CASSKPGETQYF. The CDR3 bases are TGTGCCAGCAGTAAGCCGGGGGAGACCCAGTACTTC.

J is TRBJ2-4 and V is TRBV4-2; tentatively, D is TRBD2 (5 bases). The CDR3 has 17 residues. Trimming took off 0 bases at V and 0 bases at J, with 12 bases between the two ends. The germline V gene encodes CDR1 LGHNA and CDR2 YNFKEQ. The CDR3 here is CASSQEERILAKNIQYF. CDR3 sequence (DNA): TGTGCCAGCAGCCAAGAGGAGCGGATACTAGCCAAAAACATTCAGTACTTC.

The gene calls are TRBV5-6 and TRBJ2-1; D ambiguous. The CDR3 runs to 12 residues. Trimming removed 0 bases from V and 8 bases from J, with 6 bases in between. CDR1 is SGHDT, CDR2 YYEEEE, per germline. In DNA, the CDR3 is TGTGCCAGCAGCTTGGGAGAACATGAGCAGTTCTTC. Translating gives CASSLGEHEQFF.

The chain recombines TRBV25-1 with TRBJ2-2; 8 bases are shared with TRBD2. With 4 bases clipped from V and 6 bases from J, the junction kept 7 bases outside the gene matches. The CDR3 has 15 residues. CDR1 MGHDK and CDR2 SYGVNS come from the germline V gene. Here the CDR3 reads CASSAREGRSGELFF. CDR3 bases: TGTGCCAGCAGTGCTCGGGAGGGCCGTTCCGGGGAGCTGTTTTTT.

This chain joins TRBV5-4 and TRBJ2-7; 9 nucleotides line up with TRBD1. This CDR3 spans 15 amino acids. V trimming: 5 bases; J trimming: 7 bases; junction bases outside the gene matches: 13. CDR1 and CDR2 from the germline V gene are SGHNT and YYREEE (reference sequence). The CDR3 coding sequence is TGTGCCAGCAGTTTCGGACAGGGGCGAGTTGGAGAGCAGTACTTC. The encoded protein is CASSFGQGRVGEQYF.

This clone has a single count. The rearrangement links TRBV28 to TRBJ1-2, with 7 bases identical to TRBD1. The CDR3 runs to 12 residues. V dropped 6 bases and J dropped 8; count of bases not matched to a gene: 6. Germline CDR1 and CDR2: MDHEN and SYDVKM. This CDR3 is CASRLTGTGYTF. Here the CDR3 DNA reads TGTGCCAGCAGACTGACAGGGACGGGCTACACCTTC.

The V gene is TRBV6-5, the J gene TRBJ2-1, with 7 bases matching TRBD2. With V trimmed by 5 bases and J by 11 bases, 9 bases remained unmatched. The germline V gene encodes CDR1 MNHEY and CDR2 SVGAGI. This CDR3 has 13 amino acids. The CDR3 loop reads CASSRTSGMQQFF. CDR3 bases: TGTGCCAGCAGTCGTACCAGCGGGATGCAGCAGTTCTTC.

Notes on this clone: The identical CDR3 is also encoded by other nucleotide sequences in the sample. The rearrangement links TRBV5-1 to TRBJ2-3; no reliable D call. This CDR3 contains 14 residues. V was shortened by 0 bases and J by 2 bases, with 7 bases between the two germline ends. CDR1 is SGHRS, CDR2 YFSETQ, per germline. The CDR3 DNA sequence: TGCGCCAGCAGCTTGGGTGTCCTCACAGATACGCAGTATTTT. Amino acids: CASSLGVLTDTQYF.

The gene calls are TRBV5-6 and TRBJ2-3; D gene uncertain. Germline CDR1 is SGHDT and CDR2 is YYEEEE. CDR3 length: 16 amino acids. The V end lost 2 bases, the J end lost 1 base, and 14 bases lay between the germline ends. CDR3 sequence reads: CASSFESRVGTDTQYF. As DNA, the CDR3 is TGTGCCAGCAGCTTCGAGTCGAGAGTGGGCACAGATACGCAGTATTTT.

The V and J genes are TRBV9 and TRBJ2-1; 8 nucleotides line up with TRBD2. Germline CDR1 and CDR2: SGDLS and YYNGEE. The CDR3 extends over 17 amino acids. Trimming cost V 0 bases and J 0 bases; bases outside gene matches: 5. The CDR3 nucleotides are TGTGCCAGCAGCGTAGGGGCGGGAGGATCCTCCTACAATGAGCAGTTCTTC. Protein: CASSVGAGGSSYNEQFF.